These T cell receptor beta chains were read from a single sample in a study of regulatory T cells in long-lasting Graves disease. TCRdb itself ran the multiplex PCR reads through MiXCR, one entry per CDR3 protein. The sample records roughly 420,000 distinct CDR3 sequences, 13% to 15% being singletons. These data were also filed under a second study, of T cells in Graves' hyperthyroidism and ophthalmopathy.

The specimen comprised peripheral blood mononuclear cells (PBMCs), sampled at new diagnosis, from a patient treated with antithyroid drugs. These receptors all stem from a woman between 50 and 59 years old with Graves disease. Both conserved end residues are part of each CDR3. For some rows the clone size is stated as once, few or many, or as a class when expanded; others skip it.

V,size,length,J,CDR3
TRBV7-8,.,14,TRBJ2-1,CASSSSGTRSEQFF
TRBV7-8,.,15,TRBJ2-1,CASSSTGTTFNEQFF
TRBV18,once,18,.,CASSPPTWTSGSLETQYF
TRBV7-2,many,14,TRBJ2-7,CASSFGTSGSEQYF
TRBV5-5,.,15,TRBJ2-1,CASRGTSGAYNEQFF
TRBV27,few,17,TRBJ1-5,CASSVTGELYSNQPQHF
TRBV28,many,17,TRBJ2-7,CASSLSPASGSSYEQYF
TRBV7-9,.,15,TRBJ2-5,CASSLGSGTGDPRWF
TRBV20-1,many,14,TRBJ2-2,CSARGQGNTGELFF
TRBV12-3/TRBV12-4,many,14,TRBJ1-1,CASSLYRGDTEAFF
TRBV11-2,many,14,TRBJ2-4,CASASRGAKNIQYF
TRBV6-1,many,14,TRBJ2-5,CASSPLAGGETQYF
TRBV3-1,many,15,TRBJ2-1,CASSQDFAGGNEQFF
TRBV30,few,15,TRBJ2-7,CAGRYTPGPSYEQYF
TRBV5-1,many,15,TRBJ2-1,CASRWGSGEYNEQFF
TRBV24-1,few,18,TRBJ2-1,CATSDPRGLAPKRGEQFF
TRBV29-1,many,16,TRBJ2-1,CSVEELLAGGYNEQFF
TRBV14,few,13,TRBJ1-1,CASSRNLNTEAFF
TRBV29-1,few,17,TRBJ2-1,CSVEDGGPGLGGDEQFF
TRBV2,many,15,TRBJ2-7,CASSLFAGGLYEQYF
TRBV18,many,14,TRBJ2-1,CASSRAGAGNEQFF
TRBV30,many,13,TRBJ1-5,CAWSTDSNQPQHF
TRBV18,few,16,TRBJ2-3,CASSPPRDIGTDTQYF
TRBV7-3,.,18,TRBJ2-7,CASSPESGTGVFSVPQYF
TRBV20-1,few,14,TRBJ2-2,CSARPGGPTGELFF
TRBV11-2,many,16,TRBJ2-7,CASSLVRTRVGYEQYF
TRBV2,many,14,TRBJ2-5,CASSEPRYQETQYF
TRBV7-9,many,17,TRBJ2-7,CASSDRRGLAGGSEQYF
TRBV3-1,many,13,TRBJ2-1,CASSQGLTGEQFF
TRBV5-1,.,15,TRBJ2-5,CASSLVGTSGETQYF
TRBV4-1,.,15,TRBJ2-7,CASSQTSGSGYEQYF
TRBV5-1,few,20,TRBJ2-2,CASSLAGGLAGGPGTGELFF
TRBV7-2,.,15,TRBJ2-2,CASSPGQGGAGELFF
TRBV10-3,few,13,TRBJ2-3,CATEGQETDTQYF
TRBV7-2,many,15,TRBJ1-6,CASSYAGSYNSPLHF
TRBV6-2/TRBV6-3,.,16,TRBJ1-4,CASSYALVGSADKLFF
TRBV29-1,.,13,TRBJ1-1,CSVIPGGKTEASF